This entry features one T cell receptor beta chain sequence. Antigen unknown. The sample is drawn from a study of PD-1 blockade in classical Hodgkin lymphoma. Study as a whole: Every 2 weeks, patients got 3 mg/kg intravenous nivolumab. Study-wide results and limits: While CD8+ TCR diversity did not rise significantly by C4D1, CD4+ TCR diversity did.

The time point was: cycle 4 day 1 (C4D1), after six to seven weeks of nivolumab. Each and every patient relapsed after autologous stem cell transplantation, and patients got differing brentuximab vedotin exposure. Best overall response was complete response, partial response or progressive disease in these relapsed/refractory classical Hodgkin lymphoma patients. Produced via immunoSEQ multiplex PCR; TCRdb's table is partial and in-frame only. The repertoire holds around 92,000 clones, under 85% seen once, with over 15% in the top ten. This CDR3 comprises 15 residues. The germline CDR1 and CDR2 sequences are MDHEN and SYDVKM. V lost 5 bases and J 1 base, leaving 13 bases between the germline ends.

V gene TRBV28 combines with J gene TRBJ2-3; D might be TRBD1 (6 bases). This specimen was peripheral blood mononuclear cells (PBMCs), taken before the fourth cycle of nivolumab. This TCR was recovered from a human donor with classical Hodgkin lymphoma. This CDR3 is CASSRQALGTDTQYF. As DNA, the CDR3 is TGTGCCAGCAGTCGACAGGCCCTCGGCACAGATACGCAGTATTTT.